This T cell receptor (beta chain) originates from a study of blood T cells in healthy people across ages. The germline gives CDR1 SEHNR, CDR2 FQNEAQ (reference sequence). V lost 1 base and J 0 bases, leaving 15 bases between the germline ends. The CDR3 sequence is 17 residues long. The authors ran a second PCR of roughly 6 to 12 cycles using a sample-barcoded 5' primer and a J-beta primer mix. TCRdb re-derived calls from the 5' RACE reads in MiXCR, one entry per CDR3 protein. Among about 970,000 distinct CDR3 sequences listed, approximately 50% were seen once. Sequences were obtained from blood. This chain uses TRBV7-9 with TRBJ1-1; D not resolved. This TCR was recovered from a woman aged 55-75 years in good health. The CDR3 DNA is TGTGCCAGCAGCTTAGTAAGGGCCGCTGGCCTGAACACTGAAGCTTTCTTT. This encodes CASSLVRAAGLNTEAFF. The full variable domain, rest sourced from reference TRBV7-9 and TRBJ1-1, is DTGVSQNPRHKITKRGQNVTFRCDPISEHNRLYWYRQTLGQGPEFLTYFQNEAQLEKSRLLSDRFSAERPKGSFSTLEIQRTEQGDSAMYLCASSLVRAAGLNTEAFFGQGTRLTVV.